This paragraph covers one T cell receptor beta chain sequence. The antigen is not known. The junction differs from germline at one of its ends, possibly a read error. This sample is part of a study of vaccination and CD4 T cells after COVID-19. CDR1 SGHTA and CDR2 FQGNSA come from the germline V gene. The CDR3 has 12 amino acids. Cultured CD4+ T-cell DNA underwent Oncomine TCR Beta short-read sequencing. Each CDR3 protein is one row after TCRdb ran MiXCR on the PCR reads. This sample carries more than 20,000 distinct CDR3 sequences, approximately 41% of them seen once, and the ten largest clones take around 5%. Time point here: late sampling 161 to 241 days after vaccination in a few convalescent patients. The sample's treatment: roughly 11-day PBMC culture with coronavirus spike peptide pools or control peptides (ViraFEST assay).

The TCR sequence derives from a human donor who had recovered from COVID-19. The input for sequencing was CD4+ T cells from blood, cultured in vitro, taken about 7 months after SARS-CoV-2 vaccination. The chain employs TRBV7-2 and TRBJ2-5; possible D gene TRBD2, 5 bases. For the CDR3, the DNA is TGTGCCAGCAGCCTAGCAACGGAGACCCAGTACTTC. It specifies CASSLATETQYF.